This T cell receptor (beta chain) derives from a study of response to subunit inactivated influenza vaccine. General study results and limits: Seasonal influenza vaccination, on each occasion, was suggested by the authors to recruit few new T cells.

In TCRdb, the RT-PCR reads were re-called with MiXCR into one record per CDR3 protein. In the table there are around 760,000 distinct CDR3 sequences, approximately 15% of which are singletons. The CDR3 contains 15 residues. Germline V gives CDR1 MNHEY, CDR2 SVGEGT. With 4 bases clipped from V and 3 bases from J, the junction kept 4 bases outside the gene matches. As to this clonotype: Its antigen is still unknown.

The material sequenced was PBMCs from blood, taken 14 to 15 days before vaccination. The sequence derives from a man in his forties or fifties who received an inactivated influenza vaccine. The V call is TRBV6-2 or TRBV6-3, the J call TRBJ2-7; 12 bases align to TRBD2. The CDR3 protein is CASSWTSGTLYEQYF. The DNA for the CDR3 is TGTGCCAGCAGTTGGACTAGCGGGACCCTCTACGAGCAGTACTTC.